The rows below give T cell receptor beta chains drawn from one sample of a study of identical twins. TCRdb called the 5' RACE reads again in MiXCR, with one record for every CDR3 protein. The sample gives approximately 620,000 distinct CDR3 sequences, 8.5% to 9% of which show up once; 0.85% to 1% is in the top ten. These data were also filed under a second study, of yellow fever vaccine responses in identical twins.

Material for sequencing was PBMCs. Source of these receptors: a woman between 18 and 29 years old in good health. Each CDR3 is given with its conserved first and last residue. The D gene is left open where the match is weak. Size is stated for part of the rows, as once, few or many counts, or as a class when the clone is expanded.

few,TRBV7-9,15,TRBJ2-3,NA,CASSLLEGGSDTQYF,TGTGCCAGCAGCTTATTAGAAGGGGGAAGCGATACGCAGTATTTT
many,TRBV27,16,TRBJ2-2,TRBD2,CASSRLAGGPSGELFF,TGTGCCAGCAGTCGATTAGCGGGAGGGCCTTCCGGGGAGCTGTTTTTT
few,TRBV2,13,TRBJ2-4,NA,CASSEGWKNIQYF,TGTGCCAGCAGTGAAGGCTGGAAAAACATTCAGTACTTC
NA,TRBV5-1,15,TRBJ2-7,NA,CASSWLGGTAYEQYF,TGCGCCAGCAGCTGGTTGGGGGGGACAGCCTACGAGCAGTACTTC
many,TRBV2,14,TRBJ2-7,TRBD1,CASNDRDRDYEQYF,TGTGCCAGCAACGACCGGGACAGGGACTACGAGCAGTACTTC
NA,TRBV2,15,TRBJ1-5,TRBD1,CASGSTGLRNQPQHF,TGTGCCAGCGGTTCGACAGGGTTAAGAAATCAGCCCCAGCATTTT
many,TRBV7-2,17,TRBJ2-2,TRBD2,CASSLSSGGANTGELFF,TGTGCCAGCAGTTTGAGCAGCGGGGGGGCTAACACCGGGGAGCTGTTTTTT
many,TRBV29-1,12,TRBJ2-7,TRBD1,CSVINRGYEQYF,TGCAGCGTCATAAACAGGGGCTACGAGCAGTACTTC
few,TRBV11-2,15,TRBJ2-6,NA,CASRSGPSGANVLTF,TGTGCCAGCAGGTCAGGACCCTCTGGGGCCAACGTCCTGACTTTC
NA,TRBV7-3,15,TRBJ2-7,NA,CASSLRGGTDYEQYF,TGTGCCAGCAGCTTAAGAGGGGGTACGGACTACGAGCAGTACTTC
NA,TRBV12-3/TRBV12-4,14,TRBJ2-7,NA,CASSLKALGYEQYF,TGTGCCAGCAGTTTAAAGGCTTTAGGCTACGAGCAGTACTTC
NA,TRBV20-1,14,TRBJ2-4,TRBD1,CSAGTGVAKNIQYF,TGCAGTGCGGGGACAGGAGTAGCCAAAAACATTCAGTACTTC
many,TRBV5-1,15,TRBJ2-5,NA,CASSLDRVNRETQYF,TGCGCCAGCAGCTTGGACAGGGTGAATAGGGAGACCCAGTACTTC
few,TRBV7-9,15,TRBJ2-3,NA,CASSSKAPPADTQYF,TGTGCCAGCAGCTCCAAGGCCCCTCCCGCGGATACGCAGTATTTT
few,TRBV15,14,TRBJ2-7,NA,CATSREKSSYEQYF,TGTGCCACCAGCAGAGAGAAAAGTTCCTACGAGCAGTACTTC